The 28 T cell receptor beta chains given below trace back to one sample, sequenced in a study of blood T cell repertoires in COVID-19. Sequencing was performed with immunoSEQ multiplex PCR; in TCRdb, only in-frame clones are kept and a portion is missing. Of around 160,000 clones in the sample, approximately 90% were seen once. Sequenced sample: PBMCs or T cells enriched from blood (not recorded which). These receptors came from a woman in her 30s with acute COVID-19.

CDR3 loop: CASSRQGERLDYGYTF. The CDR3 DNA sequence: TGCGCCAGCAGCCGACAGGGGGAAAGGTTGGACTATGGCTACACCTTC. The chain carries TRBV5-1 and TRBJ1-2; 9 nucleotides match TRBD1. J was trimmed by 3 bases and V by 4 bases; bases with no gene match: 10. Germline CDR1 reads SGHRS; CDR2 reads YFSETQ. The CDR3 length is 16 residues.

V gene TRBV27 combines with J gene TRBJ1-5; TRBD1 aligns across 11 bases. This CDR3 is 17 amino acids long. Germline V gene sequence: CDR1 MNHEY, CDR2 SMNVEV (reference sequence). J was trimmed by 6 bases and V by 6 bases; bases with no gene match: 13. For the CDR3, the DNA is TGTGCCAGCAGACAGAGACCGGGACAGGGGGTAGGTCAGCCCCAGCATTTT. Translation gives CASRQRPGQGVGQPQHF.

The chain employs TRBV7-3 and TRBJ2-1, with TRBD2 matching over 8 bases. V lost 3 bases, J lost 10 bases, and 5 bases stayed unmatched. From germline, CDR1 is SGHTA and CDR2 FQGTGA. This CDR3 is built from 13 residues. The CDR3 DNA follows: TGTGCCAGCAGCTTCGCCGCGGGAGGCGAGCAGTTCTTC. It is translated as CASSFAAGGEQFF.

This chain joins TRBV28 and TRBJ1-2; tentatively, D is TRBD1 (6 bases). Per the germline V gene, CDR1 is MDHEN and CDR2 is SYDVKM. This CDR3 is built from 14 residues. V was shortened by 3 bases and J by 4 bases, with 12 bases between the two germline ends. The CDR3 reads CASSLNRALYGYTF. The CDR3 DNA follows: TGTGCCAGCAGTTTGAACAGGGCCCTCTATGGCTACACCTTC.

This rearrangement joins TRBV5-1 to TRBJ2-5; 11 nucleotides line up with TRBD2. V was pared by 4 bases and J by 5 bases, with 7 bases of the junction left unmatched. CDR3 length: 15 residues. Germline-derived CDR1 and CDR2 are SGHRS and YFSETQ. CDR3 nucleotide sequence: TGCGCCAGCAGCGTAGCGGGAGGGCCTCGGGAGACCCAGTACTTC. Translated, it gives CASSVAGGPRETQYF.

The J gene is TRBJ1-2, the V gene TRBV4-3, with TRBD1 matching over 9 bases. CDR3 length: 15 amino acids. V lost 1 base to trimming and J lost 4 bases; unmatched junction nucleotides: 4. CDR1 is LGHNA and CDR2 is YSLEER in the germline V gene. The CDR3 loop reads CASSQGQGEGYGYTF. CDR3 in DNA: TGCGCCAGCAGCCAAGGACAGGGGGAAGGCTATGGCTACACCTTC.

The CDR3 DNA sequence: TGCGCCAGCCGGAGGCCAGGCACCACCTACGAGCAGTACTTC. Translating gives CASRRPGTTYEQYF. V gene TRBV5-1 combines with J gene TRBJ2-7; possibly TRBD2 for D (5 bases). The ends were cut back, 7 bases at V and 2 bases at J, with 16 bases in the middle. The CDR3 loop spans 14 amino acids. The germline CDR1 and CDR2 sequences are SGHRS and YFSETQ.

The chain recombines TRBV5-1 with TRBJ2-7; 12 bases match TRBD2. Trimming took 2 bases from V and 3 from J; bases not matched to a gene: 6. The CDR3 loop spans 16 amino acids. Germline V gene sequence: CDR1 SGHRS, CDR2 YFSETQ. CDR3 sequence reads: CASSFGLAGFGYEQYF. The CDR3 DNA reads as TGCGCCAGCAGCTTCGGACTAGCGGGATTCGGCTACGAGCAGTACTTC.

This clone showed up just a few times. The chain is built from TRBV28 and TRBJ1-2; 12 bases match TRBD1. This CDR3 comprises 15 residues. The J segment lost 5 bases and the V segment lost 6 bases, leaving 7 bases of the junction unmatched. In germline, CDR1 is MDHEN, CDR2 SYDVKM. This chain's CDR3 is CASSSGTGGWYGYTF. In DNA, the CDR3 is TGTGCCAGCAGCTCCGGGACAGGGGGCTGGTATGGCTACACCTTC.

The chain links TRBV9 to TRBJ2-7, with a weak D call TRBD1 (6 bases). The CDR3 has 16 amino acids. Germline V lookup: CDR1 SGDLS, CDR2 YYNGEE. Trimming took off 4 bases at V and 2 bases at J, with 19 bases between the two ends. CDR3 in amino acids: CASSPSRQATTYEQYF. CDR3 in DNA: TGTGCCAGCAGCCCAAGCCGACAGGCTACTACCTACGAGCAGTACTTC.

This rearrangement joins TRBV5-6 to TRBJ2-7; maybe TRBD1 (5 bases). From germline, CDR1 is SGHDT and CDR2 YYEEEE. The CDR3 length is 13 residues. Trimming pared 4 bases from V and 2 bases from J, leaving 10 bases between. CDR3 protein: CASSMTATYEQYF. The CDR3 nucleotides are TGTGCCAGCAGCATGACAGCCACCTACGAGCAGTACTTC.

The J gene is TRBJ1-6, the V gene TRBV2, with D possibly matching TRBD1 (6 bases). V shed 7 bases and J shed 2 bases, with 9 bases lying between them. The germline gives CDR1 SNHLY, CDR2 FYNNEI. This CDR3 comprises 14 residues. CDR3 sequence reads: CASNRAPYNSPLHF. The CDR3 nucleotides read TGTGCCAGCAACAGGGCACCCTATAATTCACCCCTCCACTTT.

The chain has TRBV19 and TRBJ1-1; the D is unclear. CDR1 and CDR2 (germline): LNHDA, SQIVND (reference sequence). V was clipped by 0 bases and J by 4 bases, with 15 bases between them. There are 16 residues in the CDR3. The CDR3 sequence: CASSIDLEVSGTEAFF. For the CDR3, the DNA is TGTGCCAGTAGTATAGATCTCGAGGTATCGGGCACTGAAGCTTTCTTT.

The chain uses TRBV10-3 and TRBJ2-7; the D gene is possibly TRBD2 (7 bases). V lost 6 bases to trimming and J lost 7 bases, with 19 bases between them. The CDR3 runs 14 residues. Germline CDR1 and CDR2: ENHRY and SYGVKD. The CDR3 DNA reads as TGTGCCATCAGCTCCCCAAGGGGGGGCTTTGAGCAGTACTTC. Amino acid sequence: CAISSPRGGFEQYF.

The chain employs TRBV29-1 and TRBJ1-2; 10 nucleotides align to TRBD1. CDR1 SQVTM and CDR2 ANQGSEA come from the germline V gene. V shed 8 bases, J shed 0 bases, and the junction held 6 bases outside the gene matches. This CDR3 contains 14 residues. Here the CDR3 reads CSTGTGVSNYGYTF. For the CDR3, the DNA is TGCAGCACCGGGACAGGGGTCTCTAACTATGGCTACACCTTC.

This clone was picked up one time. The chain links TRBV5-5 to TRBJ1-5; the match to TRBD1 covers 8 bases. The V segment lost 2 bases and the J segment 4 bases; nucleotides outside the gene matches: 11. The germline V gene has CDR1 SGHKS and CDR2 YYEKEE (reference sequence). The CDR3 consists of 17 residues. As DNA, the CDR3 is TGTGCCAGCAGCTTCTCTCTTGACAGGGGAAAGAATCAGCCCCAGCATTTT. This gives the protein CASSFSLDRGKNQPQHF.

The V gene is TRBV4-3, the J gene TRBJ2-1, with 8 bases lining up with TRBD2. V lost 0 bases, J lost 5 bases, and 15 bases stayed unmatched. The CDR3 totals 19 residues. CDR1 is LGHNA, CDR2 YSLEER, per germline. This chain's CDR3 is CASSQEYPSAGLGNNEQFF. Here the CDR3 DNA reads TGCGCCAGCAGCCAAGAATATCCTTCTGCGGGACTAGGTAACAATGAGCAGTTCTTC.

The chain uses TRBV25-1 and TRBJ2-1; the D gene is possibly TRBD2 (5 bases). Per germline, CDR1 MGHDK and CDR2 SYGVNS. V shed 2 bases and J shed 9 bases, with 14 bases lying between them. The CDR3 is 14 amino acids. CDR3 DNA: TGTGCCAGCAGTGAAAGTGGACGGGAAGGTGAGCAGTTCTTC. This translates into CASSESGREGEQFF.

The chain links TRBV28 to TRBJ2-3; 10 positions agree with TRBD2. CDR1 and CDR2 from the germline V gene are MDHEN and SYDVKM. V lost 5 bases to trimming and J lost 2 bases; unmatched junction nucleotides: 7. This CDR3 is built from 16 residues. CDR3 DNA: TGTGCCAGCAGTAGAGCGGGAGGGCCTTTCACAGATACGCAGTATTTT. Its protein product is CASSRAGGPFTDTQYF.

The CDR3 sequence: CASRVAGPDTQYF. The DNA for the CDR3 is TGTGCCAGCAGGGTAGCGGGACCAGATACGCAGTATTTT. The V and J genes are TRBV12-3 or TRBV12-4 and TRBJ2-3, with 8 bases identical to TRBD2. The ends lost 6 bases at V and 4 bases at J; junction bases unmatched: 3. The CDR3 is made up of 13 amino acids.

The V and J genes are TRBV6-2 or TRBV6-3 and TRBJ1-1; D remains unclear. There are 14 residues in the CDR3. Trimming stripped 5 bases from V and 3 bases from J, with 13 bases between. In germline, CDR1 is MNHEY, CDR2 SVGEGT. The CDR3 sequence is CASSKTEGDTEAFF. DNA for the CDR3: TGTGCCAGCAGTAAGACTGAGGGCGACACTGAAGCTTTCTTT.

The chain has TRBV28 and TRBJ1-6, with TRBD1 matching 7 bases. V lost 5 bases and J lost 7; bases outside the gene matches: 5. The V gene's germline CDR1 is MDHEN and CDR2 SYDVKM. The CDR3 is made up of 14 amino acids. The CDR3 sequence is CASSPTGLNSPLHF. For the CDR3, the DNA is TGTGCCAGCAGTCCGACAGGGTTGAATTCACCCCTCCACTTT.

DNA of the CDR3: TGTGCCAGCAGTGAAACGCTAGCGGCATCCTACGAGCAGTACTTC. Protein sequence: CASSETLAASYEQYF. J is TRBJ2-7 and V is TRBV2, with TRBD2 matching over 7 bases. This CDR3 region has 15 residues. Per germline, CDR1 SNHLY and CDR2 FYNNEI. Trimming took 2 bases from V and 1 from J; bases not matched to a gene: 5.

Notes on this clone: Different DNA sequences within this sample yield the same CDR3. V gene TRBV5-1 combines with J gene TRBJ1-1, with D perhaps TRBD1 (6 bases). V shed 1 base and J shed 4 bases, with 8 bases lying between them. The CDR3 has 13 amino acids. The germline V gene encodes CDR1 SGHRS and CDR2 YFSETQ. The CDR3 reads CASSLQGSTEAFF. The CDR3 nucleotides are TGCGCCAGCAGCTTGCAGGGGAGCACTGAAGCTTTCTTT.

V gene TRBV18 combines with J gene TRBJ1-5; the D is unclear. Germline V gene data show CDR1 as KGHSH and CDR2 as LQKENI. The CDR3 extends over 15 amino acids. The V and J ends lost 2 bases and 1 base respectively, with 9 bases between them. The CDR3 sequence is CASSPEALSNQPQHF. The CDR3 DNA reads as TGTGCCAGCTCACCAGAGGCGCTAAGCAATCAGCCCCAGCATTTT.

There are a few counts of this clone. The chain is built from TRBV6-5 and TRBJ2-2, with D uncertain. There are 15 residues in the CDR3. Germline lookup yields CDR1 MNHEY and CDR2 SVGAGI. Trimming removed 7 bases from V and 3 bases from J, with 15 bases in between. CDR3 sequence reads: CASTRNLQYTGELFF. CDR3 DNA sequence: TGTGCCAGCACCCGAAATCTTCAGTACACCGGGGAGCTGTTTTTT.

The DNA for the CDR3 is TGTGCCAGCAGCCCACAGGGCCCCTCAACTGAAGCTTTCTTT. It specifies CASSPQGPSTEAFF. The chain combines TRBV7-3 with TRBJ1-1; weak D call: TRBD1 (6 bases). Germline assignment: CDR1 SGHTA and CDR2 FQGTGA. The CDR3 extends over 14 amino acids. Trimming pared 5 bases from V and 5 bases from J, leaving 15 bases between.

J is TRBJ2-2 and V is TRBV5-6, with 8 bases lining up with TRBD1. Germline V lookup: CDR1 SGHDT, CDR2 YYEEEE. The CDR3 has 18 residues. Trimming cost V 4 bases and J 5 bases; bases outside gene matches: 16. CDR3 sequence (DNA): TGTGCCAGCAGCACCCGGGACAGGTGGCAGAAAGATACCGGGGAGCTGTTTTTT. This sequence encodes CASSTRDRWQKDTGELFF.